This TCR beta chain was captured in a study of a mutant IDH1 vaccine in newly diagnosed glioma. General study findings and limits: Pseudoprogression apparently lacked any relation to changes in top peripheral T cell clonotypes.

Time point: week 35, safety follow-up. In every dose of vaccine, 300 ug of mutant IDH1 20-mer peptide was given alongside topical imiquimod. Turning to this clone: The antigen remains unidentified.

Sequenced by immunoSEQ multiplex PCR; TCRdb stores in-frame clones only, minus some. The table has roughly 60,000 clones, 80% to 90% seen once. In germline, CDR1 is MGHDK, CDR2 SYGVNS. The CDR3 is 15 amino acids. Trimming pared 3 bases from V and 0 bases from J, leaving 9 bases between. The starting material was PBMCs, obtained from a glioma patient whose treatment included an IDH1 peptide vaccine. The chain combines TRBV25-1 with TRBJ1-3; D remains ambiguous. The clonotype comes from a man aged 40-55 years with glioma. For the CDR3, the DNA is TGTGCCAGCAGTGACGGACGGCACTCTGGAAACACCATATATTTT. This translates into CASSDGRHSGNTIYF. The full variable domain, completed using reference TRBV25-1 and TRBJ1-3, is EADIYQTPRYLVIGTGKKITLECSQTMGHDKMYWYQQDPGMELHLIHYSYGVNSTEKGDLSSESTVSRIRTEHFPLTLESARPSHTSQYLCASSDGRHSGNTIYFGEGSWLTVV.